These T cell receptor beta chains were read from a single sample in a study of shared clonotypes between healthy human individuals. Here immunoSEQ multiplex PCR was the method, and the copy in TCRdb shows in-frame clones only, minus some. The sample records 2 million to 2.5 million clones, roughly 93% being singletons. Sample: naive CD4+ T cells from PBMCs. The source of these receptors is a man aged 18 to 30 in good health. Some clones in this sample may be carry-over from other donors' samples. CDR3s include the opening cysteine and the closing phenylalanine or tryptophan. A D gene is named only where the DNA matches it firmly.

D gene: .; V gene: TRBV5-1; J gene: TRBJ1-2; CDR3 protein: CASSLDQLEMSGYTF
D gene: TRBD2; V gene: TRBV9; J gene: TRBJ2-1; CDR3 protein: CASSVSPAGGGPREQFF
D gene: .; V gene: TRBV5-4; J gene: TRBJ2-4; CDR3 protein: CASSSLALGENIQYF
D gene: TRBD1; V gene: TRBV14; J gene: TRBJ1-2; CDR3 protein: CASSPRTGDGYTF
D gene: TRBD1; V gene: TRBV5-1; J gene: TRBJ1-1; CDR3 protein: CASSLEDREGTEAFF
D gene: TRBD2; V gene: TRBV5-1; J gene: TRBJ2-1; CDR3 protein: CASSLAGGSANEQFF
D gene: .; V gene: TRBV5-8; J gene: TRBJ1-4; CDR3 protein: CASSLTGMGTNEKLFF
D gene: .; V gene: TRBV21-1; J gene: TRBJ2-7; CDR3 protein: CASSKGPSENYEQYF
D gene: .; V gene: TRBV5-1; J gene: TRBJ1-1; CDR3 protein: CASSLADGRMNTEAFF
D gene: .; V gene: TRBV5-4; J gene: TRBJ1-2; CDR3 protein: CASSLQGRYGYTF
D gene: .; V gene: TRBV9; J gene: TRBJ1-5; CDR3 protein: CASSVVGGDQPQHF
D gene: TRBD1; V gene: TRBV28; J gene: TRBJ1-5; CDR3 protein: CASSFGTGLNQPQHF
D gene: .; V gene: TRBV27; J gene: TRBJ1-1; CDR3 protein: CASSMTGNTEAFF
D gene: .; V gene: TRBV6-1; J gene: TRBJ1-2; CDR3 protein: CASIRQVGVYGYTF
D gene: .; V gene: TRBV5-1; J gene: TRBJ2-3; CDR3 protein: CASSAPGPEEYF
D gene: .; V gene: TRBV9; J gene: TRBJ1-1; CDR3 protein: CASSVDTRNTEAFF
D gene: TRBD1; V gene: TRBV18; J gene: TRBJ1-5; CDR3 protein: CASSPSRQGNQPQHF
D gene: .; V gene: TRBV25-1; J gene: TRBJ1-1; CDR3 protein: CASSEYAGKEAFF
D gene: .; V gene: TRBV18; J gene: TRBJ1-2; CDR3 protein: CASSPGPVGGYTF
D gene: .; V gene: TRBV18; J gene: TRBJ2-7; CDR3 protein: CASSPLGTSSYEQYF
D gene: .; V gene: TRBV11-2; J gene: TRBJ2-1; CDR3 protein: CASSLVSGTPPYNEQFF
D gene: TRBD1; V gene: TRBV5-1; J gene: TRBJ1-4; CDR3 protein: CASSLAGTGGDEKLFF
D gene: .; V gene: TRBV20-1; J gene: TRBJ1-1; CDR3 protein: CSARGRDEAFF
D gene: TRBD1; V gene: TRBV5-6; J gene: TRBJ2-7; CDR3 protein: CASSLRGGAHEQYF
D gene: .; V gene: TRBV15; J gene: TRBJ2-4; CDR3 protein: CATSRPLAENLAKNIQYF
D gene: TRBD1; V gene: TRBV15; J gene: TRBJ1-6; CDR3 protein: CATSRPGQVYNSPLHF
D gene: TRBD1; V gene: TRBV4-1; J gene: TRBJ2-5; CDR3 protein: CASSQGAGGVWETQYF
D gene: .; V gene: TRBV2; J gene: TRBJ2-1; CDR3 protein: CASSEGGVTYNEQFF
D gene: .; V gene: TRBV25-1; J gene: TRBJ2-5; CDR3 protein: CASSRTEQETQYF
D gene: .; V gene: TRBV5-6; J gene: TRBJ2-7; CDR3 protein: CASSQPSRQRASYEQYF
D gene: .; V gene: TRBV5-1; J gene: TRBJ2-3; CDR3 protein: CASSQTPRDTQYF
D gene: .; V gene: TRBV6-5; J gene: TRBJ2-2; CDR3 protein: CASSLEAGELFF
D gene: .; V gene: TRBV19; J gene: TRBJ2-6; CDR3 protein: CASDTGAGANVLTF
D gene: .; V gene: TRBV23-1; J gene: TRBJ2-2; CDR3 protein: CASSQRVDRNTGELFF
D gene: TRBD2; V gene: TRBV11-2; J gene: TRBJ2-1; CDR3 protein: CASRQGTSGNPSYNEQFF
D gene: TRBD1; V gene: TRBV28; J gene: .; CDR3 protein: CASSTLDRGQYF
D gene: .; V gene: TRBV5-8; J gene: TRBJ2-3; CDR3 protein: CASNEYRRDTQYF